One sample yielded the 2 T cell receptor beta chains listed below, sequenced in a study of glioma-infiltrating T cells. Amplification of TCR alpha and beta CDR3 regions from RNA used iRepertoire nested multiplex PCR. TCRdb passed the multiplex PCR reads through MiXCR, listing each CDR3 protein once. The table has approximately 90,000 distinct CDR3 sequences, 20% to 25% seen once; the top ten hold 6.7%. Sequencing was carried out using glioma tissue, nonneoplastic brain tissue, or PBMCs (not recorded which). Receptor source: a human donor with low-grade glioma or glioblastoma, undergoing nonglioma brain surgery, or in good health (not recorded which).

This clonotype showed up just once. This could be a read error, since a much larger clone is one nucleotide away. The chain links TRBV7-6 to TRBJ2-3; D possibly corresponds to TRBD1 (5 bases). The germline V and J ends were trimmed by 5 bases and 1 base, with 16 bases remaining between them. Germline CDR1 is SGHVS and CDR2 is FNYEAQ. This CDR3 is 16 amino acids long. CDR3 region: CASSIRQSEGTDTQYF. The CDR3 DNA follows: TGTGCCAGCAGCATCCGACAGAGTGAGGGCACAGATACGCAGTATTTT.

This chain connects TRBV2 to TRBJ2-2; the D call may be TRBD1 or TRBD2 (6 bases each). V was clipped by 9 bases and J by 5 bases, with 19 bases between them. This CDR3 has 15 amino acids. Germline CDR1 reads SNHLY; CDR2 reads FYNNEI. The CDR3 loop reads CARRGSTGVTGELFF. CDR3 DNA: TGTGCCAGGAGGGGGTCGACGGGAGTAACCGGGGAGCTGTTTTTT.